The 7 T cell receptor beta chains in this list originate from one sample, sequenced in a study of blood T cell repertoires in COVID-19. Here immunoSEQ multiplex PCR was the method, and the copy in TCRdb shows in-frame clones only, minus some. The data hold some 150,000 clones, with about 80% observed a single time. Source material: peripheral blood. The source of these receptors is an elderly woman in a cohort sampled during active or convalescent COVID-19.

The chain employs TRBV5-1 and TRBJ2-1; 11 bases agree with TRBD1. V shed 2 bases, J shed 10 bases, and the junction held 20 bases outside the gene matches. The germline V gene encodes CDR1 SGHRS and CDR2 YFSETQ. CDR3 length: 19 residues. CDR3 protein: CASSFFWDRGVSGATEQFF. The CDR3 DNA sequence: TGCGCCAGCAGCTTTTTCTGGGACAGGGGGGTGAGCGGGGCTACAGAGCAGTTCTTC. Drawing the rest from reference TRBV5-1 and TRBJ2-1, the complete variable domain is KAGVTQTPRYLIKTRGQQVTLSCSPISGHRSVSWYQQTPGQGLQFLFEYFSETQRNKGNFPGRFSGRQFSNSRSEMNVSTLELGDSALYLCASSFFWDRGVSGATEQFFGPGTRLTVL.

The rearrangement joins TRBV11-2 to TRBJ2-7; weak D call: TRBD2 (7 bases). This CDR3 has 14 residues. The ends were cut back, 4 bases at V and 1 base at J, with 11 bases in the middle. Looked up from germline, CDR1 is SGHAT and CDR2 is FQNNGV. CDR3 nucleotides: TGTGCCAGCAGCTCTCGGGGGGCGTCCTACGAGCAGTACTTC. This sequence encodes CASSSRGASYEQYF.

The rearrangement uses TRBV5-6 and TRBJ2-2, with TRBD2 matching 9 bases. Per the germline V gene, CDR1 is SGHDT and CDR2 is YYEEEE. This CDR3 spans 17 amino acids. J lost 8 bases, V lost 1 base, and 12 bases had no gene match. CDR3 in amino acids: CASSLFATSGQEGELFF. Here the CDR3 DNA reads TGTGCCAGCAGCTTGTTTGCGACTAGCGGCCAGGAGGGGGAGCTGTTTTTT.

This clone was seen a single time. The J gene is TRBJ2-7, the V gene TRBV13; 8 nucleotides match TRBD2. The V and J ends lost 1 base and 4 bases, in that order; junction bases with no gene match: 0. The germline V gene has CDR1 PRHDT and CDR2 FYEKMQ (reference sequence). The CDR3 is 13 residues long. The CDR3 DNA sequence: TGTGCCAGCAGCTTAGCGGGGGGGTACGAGCAGTACTTC. Protein sequence: CASSLAGGYEQYF. Full variable domain (rest looked up from reference TRBV13 and TRBJ2-7): AAGVIQSPRHLIKEKRETATLKCYPIPRHDTVYWYQQGPGQDPQFLISFYEKMQSDKGSIPDRFSAQQFSDYHSELNMSSLELGDSALYFCASSLAGGYEQYFGPGTRLTVT.

This clone was recorded only once. The chain has TRBV29-1 and TRBJ1-2; D is unclear. This CDR3 is 12 amino acids long. Per germline, CDR1 SQVTM and CDR2 ANQGSEA. V was clipped by 6 bases and J by 1 base, with 9 bases between them. CDR3 amino acids: CSVEQINYGYTF. For the CDR3, the DNA is TGCAGCGTAGAACAGATTAACTATGGCTACACCTTC.

The chain recombines TRBV6-1 with TRBJ2-7; 7 nucleotides match TRBD1. The CDR3 loop spans 16 amino acids. The junction had 15 bases not matched to a gene; V was cut back by 4 bases and J by 6 bases. The V gene's germline CDR1 is MNHNS and CDR2 SASEGT. CDR3 sequence reads: CASSVQRGQGLGEQYV. The CDR3 coding sequence is TGTGCCAGCAGTGTCCAAAGGGGGCAGGGGTTGGGCGAGCAGTACGTC.

V gene TRBV4-2 combines with J gene TRBJ2-1; tentatively, D is TRBD2 (6 bases). CDR3 size: 16 residues. In germline, CDR1 is LGHNA, CDR2 YNFKEQ. Trimming shortened V by 0 bases and J by 9 bases, and 18 bases separated the two germline ends. The CDR3 loop is CASSQDSSLAGGEQFF. The CDR3 DNA follows: TGTGCCAGCAGCCAAGACAGCTCACTAGCAGGTGGTGAGCAGTTCTTC.